This T cell receptor (beta chain) originates from a study of blood T cell repertoires in COVID-19. V shed 1 base and J shed 4 bases, with 11 bases lying between them. CDR3 length: 15 amino acids. Germline V gene sequence: CDR1 LNHNV, CDR2 YYDKDF (reference sequence). Repertoires were generated with immunoSEQ multiplex PCR, while TCRdb's copy carries only in-frame clones and drops some. The sample includes about 270,000 clones, around nine tenths of them seen just once. This chain links TRBV15 with TRBJ1-5; D is undetermined. The sequencing input was peripheral blood. This receptor was identified in a man in his forties or fifties with active or convalescent COVID-19. DNA of the CDR3: TGTGCCACCAGCAGAGTTAAAGAGCTTAATCAGCCCCAGCATTTT. Its translation: CATSRVKELNQPQHF. The variable domain in full, with the rest retrieved from reference TRBV15 and TRBJ1-5, is DAMVIQNPRYQVTQFGKPVTLSCSQTLNHNVMYWYQQKSSQAPKLLFHYYDKDFNNEADTPDNFQSRRPNTSFCFLDIRSPGLGDTAMYLCATSRVKELNQPQHFGDGTRLSIL.